This is a list of T cell receptor beta chains from one sample in a study of blood T cells in healthy people across ages. A single record per CDR3 protein comes from TCRdb applying MiXCR to the 5' RACE reads. The table lists about 830,000 distinct CDR3 sequences, less than 80% of them singletons. Material for sequencing was blood. These receptors were collected from a man younger than 45 in good health. Each CDR3 is given without its conserved first and last residue.

V: TRBV28; CDR3: ASSFRGTAPVAKNIQY
V: TRBV24-1; CDR3: ATSETGKGRDRELF
V: TRBV7-6; CDR3: ASSLRAGNNEQF
V: TRBV14; CDR3: ASSPWTSGYEQF
V: TRBV2; CDR3: ASRGQGLQETQY
V: TRBV7-6; CDR3: ASSLGFNPYEQY
V: TRBV12-3/TRBV12-4; CDR3: ASRRGGQGDSPLH
V: TRBV20-1; CDR3: SASGGLGENIQY
V: TRBV12-3/TRBV12-4; CDR3: ASSPRDSEQETQY
V: TRBV5-1; CDR3: ASSTPGLAGPTFQETQY
V: TRBV5-1; CDR3: ASSHGGVDEQY
V: TRBV28; CDR3: ASRPTGGSSYEQY
V: TRBV4-3; CDR3: ASSRGPLRSEAF
V: TRBV15; CDR3: ATSSMFGSVAGGQETQY
V: TRBV4-3; CDR3: ASSQGGGTSGGAGYNEQY
V: TRBV7-9; CDR3: ASRRDGSYEQY
V: TRBV5-1; CDR3: ASSLAERRTNEKLF
V: TRBV20-1; CDR3: SGRGGFTDTQY
V: TRBV10-3; CDR3: AISDRKYNEQF
V: TRBV6-2/TRBV6-3; CDR3: ASSNSGTGANEQF
V: TRBV6-6; CDR3: ASSYGRIPYNEQF
V: TRBV5-1; CDR3: ASSRIGAEETQY